The 24 T cell receptor beta chains below were found in one sample sequenced in a study of blood T cell repertoires in COVID-19. Method: immunoSEQ multiplex PCR; TCRdb's copy keeps in-frame clones and lacks some. The sample comprises tens of thousands of clones, roughly 85% of which are singletons, and under 2% rests with the top ten. The sequenced sample consisted of peripheral blood. All receptors derive from a woman aged 60-75 years with acute or convalescent COVID-19.

The V gene is TRBV28, the J gene TRBJ1-1, with TRBD1 identical over 7 bases. The CDR3 is 15 amino acids. Germline V gene sequence: CDR1 MDHEN, CDR2 SYDVKM. Losses at the gene ends were 5 bases for V and 3 bases for J; bases not matched to a gene: 9. The DNA of the CDR3 is TGTGCCAGCAGTCCACACAGGGGTGGGGACACTGAAGCTTTCTTT. Its translation: CASSPHRGGDTEAFF.

In regard to this clone: The DNA is left out, because the CDR3 cannot be placed on it with certainty; the CDR3 is given as TCRdb lists it. V gene TRBV19 combines with J gene TRBJ2-2; TRBD2 is the table's D call, not checked against the DNA. Germline values: CDR1 LNHDA, CDR2 SQIVND (reference sequence). From its first to its last residue, the CDR3 has 12 amino acids. The CDR3 sequence is CASERRAGELFF.

The V gene is TRBV12-3 or TRBV12-4, the J gene TRBJ2-1; D remains unclear. V was clipped by 2 bases and J by 7 bases, with 6 bases between them. The CDR3 length is 12 residues. The DNA for the CDR3 is TGTGCCAGCAGTTTAAACGGGAATGAGCAGTTCTTC. Its translation is CASSLNGNEQFF.

The chain employs TRBV7-2 and TRBJ1-5; 7 bases align to TRBD1. Trimming removed 5 bases from V and 6 bases from J; junction bases left unmatched: 7. The CDR3 extends over 14 amino acids. Germline V gene lookup returns CDR1 SGHTA and CDR2 FQGNSA. The CDR3: CASSADRAGQPQHF. The CDR3 nucleotides are TGTGCCAGCAGCGCTGACAGGGCTGGTCAGCCCCAGCATTTT.

The gene calls are TRBV6-5 and TRBJ1-3; TRBD1 matches 7 bases. The CDR3 spans 16 residues. Per the germline V gene, CDR1 is MNHEY and CDR2 is SVGAGI. V gave up 4 bases and J gave up 2 bases; unmatched junction bases: 8. CDR3 loop: CASSWDSGEPGNTIYF. Written as DNA, the CDR3 is TGTGCCAGCAGTTGGGACAGTGGTGAACCTGGAAACACCATATATTTT.

The chain links TRBV5-1 to TRBJ2-7; 12 bases agree with TRBD1. With 5 bases clipped from V and 2 bases from J, the junction kept 8 bases outside the gene matches. The CDR3 is 16 amino acids. Germline CDR1 reads SGHRS; CDR2 reads YFSETQ. This CDR3 reads CASSNTGTGGTYEQYF. DNA of the CDR3: TGCGCCAGCAGTAACACCGGGACAGGGGGCACCTACGAGCAGTACTTC.

This clone has just a few counts. The chain employs TRBV9 and TRBJ1-1, with D unclear. The CDR3 contains 15 residues. The ends were cut back, 1 base at V and 1 base at J, with 11 bases in the middle. Germline V gene sequence: CDR1 SGDLS, CDR2 YYNGEE. CDR3 in DNA: TGTGCCAGCAGCGTATCCCCTACTGAGAACACTGAAGCTTTCTTT. Translation: CASSVSPTENTEAFF.

V is TRBV7-9 and J is TRBJ2-7; perhaps TRBD2 as D (5 bases). Germline lookup yields CDR1 SEHNR and CDR2 FQNEAQ (reference sequence). Trimming left V 5 bases short and J 2 bases short, with 16 bases between. The CDR3 has 15 residues. CDR3 protein: CASSPGVASTYEQYF. As DNA, the CDR3 is TGTGCCAGCAGCCCCGGGGTAGCGTCGACCTACGAGCAGTACTTC.

This chain uses TRBV5-6 with TRBJ1-2; D might be TRBD1 (6 bases). Trimming cost V 0 bases and J 8 bases, with 20 bases left between them. This CDR3 is 16 amino acids long. Germline CDR1 is SGHDT and CDR2 is YYEEEE. The CDR3 DNA reads TGTGCCAGCAGCTTGGGAAGCAGGGGAGAAGGAGGAGGCTACACCTTC. This gives the protein CASSLGSRGEGGGYTF.

The gene calls are TRBV5-1 and TRBJ2-1; TRBD2 aligns across 10 bases. V shed 3 bases and J 12 bases; nucleotides not matched to a gene: 12. Germline assignment: CDR1 SGHRS and CDR2 YFSETQ. The length of the CDR3 is 15 residues. The CDR3 DNA is TGCGCCAGCAGCTCCGGGACTAGCGACATAAGGGGGCAGTTCTTC. Encoded protein: CASSSGTSDIRGQFF.

The J gene is TRBJ2-5, the V gene TRBV19, with TRBD1 matching 10 bases. This CDR3 region has 16 residues. With V trimmed by 5 bases and J by 5 bases, 11 bases remained unmatched. Germline CDR1 is LNHDA and CDR2 is SQIVND (reference sequence). This CDR3 is CASSGRLGQGFETQYF. CDR3 DNA sequence: TGTGCCAGTAGTGGCCGACTGGGACAGGGGTTTGAGACCCAGTACTTC.

The chain carries TRBV3-1 (or the pseudogene TRBV3-2) and TRBJ1-2, with D unresolved. CDR1 and CDR2 from the germline V gene are LGHDT and YNNKEL (reference sequence). The CDR3 loop spans 12 amino acids. V was clipped by 5 bases and J by 7 bases, with 11 bases between them. The CDR3, as DNA: TGTGCCAGCAGCGAAGGTATCGGTGGCTACACCTTC. Translation: CASSEGIGGYTF.

The genes are TRBV2 and TRBJ1-3, with D unresolved. In germline, CDR1 is SNHLY, CDR2 FYNNEI. The CDR3 is 13 residues long. The V gene lost 6 bases and the J gene lost 7 bases, with 13 bases spanning the gap. CDR3 DNA: TGTGCCAGCAGCGTCCTTGGCGGGAACACCATATATTTT. Translating gives CASSVLGGNTIYF.

In regard to this clone: The same CDR3 can be traced to other DNA sequences in this sample. The chain joins TRBV24-1 to TRBJ1-3; D remains unclear. Germline loops: CDR1 KGHDR, CDR2 SFDVKD. CDR3 length: 13 residues. V lost 3 bases, J lost 3 bases, and 5 bases lay in between. The CDR3 DNA reads as TGTGCCACCAGTGATCTACGTGGAAACACCATATATTTT. Residues: CATSDLRGNTIYF.

This clone was found once. This chain joins TRBV18 and TRBJ2-1, with TRBD1 identical over 9 bases. The CDR3 runs to 16 residues. Losses at the gene ends were 6 bases for V and 5 bases for J; bases not matched to a gene: 11. CDR1 KGHSH and CDR2 LQKENI come from the germline V gene. Here the CDR3 DNA reads TGTGCCAGCTCGGAACTGGGGACAGGGAAAAACAATGAGCAGTTCTTC. The encoded protein is CASSELGTGKNNEQFF.

This chain joins TRBV5-5 and TRBJ2-7, with TRBD1 matching 8 bases. This CDR3 comprises 13 residues. The ends lost 2 bases at V and 7 bases at J; junction bases unmatched: 5. Germline CDR1 and CDR2: SGHKS and YYEKEE (reference sequence). CDR3 sequence: CASSFQGAREQYF. DNA for the CDR3: TGTGCCAGCAGCTTTCAGGGGGCGAGAGAGCAGTACTTC.

The chain couples TRBV2 to TRBJ2-7, with 12 bases matching TRBD1. CDR3 length: 13 amino acids. From germline, CDR1 is SNHLY and CDR2 FYNNEI. J lost 4 bases, V lost 7 bases, and 2 bases had no gene match. CDR3 residues: CASTGQGAYEQYF. CDR3 nucleotides: TGTGCCAGCACGGGACAGGGGGCTTACGAGCAGTACTTC.

The rearrangement joins TRBV19 to TRBJ1-1; D unclear. In germline, CDR1 is LNHDA, CDR2 SQIVND (reference sequence). Deletions cut 2 bases from V and 5 bases from J, with 3 bases between. The CDR3 runs to 11 residues. The CDR3 DNA reads as TGTGCCAGTAGTATACATACTGAAGCTTTCTTT. This gives the protein CASSIHTEAFF.

CDR3 in amino acids: CASSLIYGSGNYNEQFF. CDR3 sequence (DNA): TGTGCCAGCAGCTTAATTTACGGGAGTGGCAACTACAATGAGCAGTTCTTC. This sequence joins TRBV7-8 and TRBJ2-1; a weak D match, TRBD2 (6 bases). V was pared by 2 bases and J by 3 bases, with 17 bases between. Germline V CDR1 and CDR2: SGHVS, FQNEAQ. The CDR3 has 17 amino acids.

This rearrangement joins TRBV28 to TRBJ1-1, with D uncertain. Trimming removed 7 bases at V and 0 bases at J, with 3 bases between. The germline gives CDR1 MDHEN, CDR2 SYDVKM. This CDR3 is built from 11 residues. The CDR3 sequence is CASTMNTEAFF. In DNA form, the CDR3 reads TGTGCCAGCACCATGAACACTGAAGCTTTCTTT.

A few counts support this clone. The chain has TRBV10-3 and TRBJ1-1; a weak D match, TRBD1 (5 bases). Between the trimmed V and J ends, which lost 5 bases and 1 base, there was a span of 14 bases. The germline V gene encodes CDR1 ENHRY and CDR2 SYGVKD. This CDR3 has 15 amino acids. CDR3 coding DNA: TGTGCCATCAGTCGTCTACAGGCCGGGAACACTGAAGCTTTCTTT. Translation gives CAISRLQAGNTEAFF.

This clone was recorded once. The chain combines TRBV7-8 with TRBJ2-5; D possibly corresponds to TRBD2 (5 bases). The CDR3 sequence is 14 residues long. Germline V CDR1 and CDR2: SGHVS, FQNEAQ. V was cut by 7 bases and J by 2 bases, with 14 bases left in between. CDR3: CASTASGLQETQYF. The CDR3 nucleotides are TGTGCCAGCACCGCTTCGGGGTTACAAGAGACCCAGTACTTC.

The V and J genes are TRBV10-3 and TRBJ1-2; D call uncertain. V was clipped by 0 bases and J by 5 bases, with 10 bases between them. Germline V gives CDR1 ENHRY, CDR2 SYGVKD. There are 14 residues in the CDR3. CDR3: CAISESQDPYGYTF. The CDR3 DNA reads as TGTGCCATCAGTGAGTCCCAGGATCCTTATGGCTACACCTTC.

The V and J genes are TRBV5-1 and TRBJ2-7; 8 nucleotides match TRBD1. The CDR3 totals 14 residues. Germline V gene lookup returns CDR1 SGHRS and CDR2 YFSETQ. V lost 4 bases and J lost 1; bases outside the gene matches: 4. This CDR3 is CASSPGQESYEQYF. In nucleotides, the CDR3 is TGCGCCAGCAGCCCGGGACAGGAATCCTACGAGCAGTACTTC.